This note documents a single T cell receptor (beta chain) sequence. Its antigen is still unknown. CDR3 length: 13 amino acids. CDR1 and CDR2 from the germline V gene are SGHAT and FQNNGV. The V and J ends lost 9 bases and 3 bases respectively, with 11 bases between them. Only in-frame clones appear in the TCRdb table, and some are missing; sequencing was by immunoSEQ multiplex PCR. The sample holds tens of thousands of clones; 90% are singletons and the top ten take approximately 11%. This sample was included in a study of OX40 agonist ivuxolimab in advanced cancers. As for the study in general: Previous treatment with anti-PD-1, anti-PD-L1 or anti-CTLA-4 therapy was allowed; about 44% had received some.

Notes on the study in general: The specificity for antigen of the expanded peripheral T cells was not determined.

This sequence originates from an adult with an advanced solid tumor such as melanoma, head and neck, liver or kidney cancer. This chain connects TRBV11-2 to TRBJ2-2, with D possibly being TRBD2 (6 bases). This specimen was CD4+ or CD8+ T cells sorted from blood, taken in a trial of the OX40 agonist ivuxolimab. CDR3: CASQGLHTGELFF. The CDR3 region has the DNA TGTGCCAGTCAGGGACTGCACACCGGGGAGCTGTTTTTT.